The present T cell receptor beta chain was sequenced within a study of identical twins. Each CDR3 protein is one row after TCRdb ran MiXCR on the 5' RACE reads. Of roughly 190,000 distinct CDR3 sequences listed, roughly 15% are singletons. This clonotype was observed once. In germline, CDR1 is SGHNT, CDR2 YENEEA. Trimming took 5 bases from V and 2 from J; bases not matched to a gene: 12. The CDR3 consists of 17 residues. These same data were also listed under a study on T cells expressing NK-cell markers.

The sequencing input was CD8+ T cells sorted from blood. This TCR came from a woman aged 18-29 years in good health. V gene TRBV11-3 combines with J gene TRBJ2-4; TRBD1 agrees at 7 bases. Here the CDR3 reads CASSPGGTAGTKNIQYF. The CDR3 bases are TGTGCCAGCAGCCCTGGTGGGACAGCTGGAACCAAAAACATTCAGTACTTC.